A single TCR beta chain is shown here with its context. Its antigen is undetermined. The data were taken from a study of a mutant IDH1 vaccine in newly diagnosed glioma. Study context: Weeks 1, 3, 5, 7, 11, 15, 19 and 23 were when patients received their eight vaccinations. Initiation of the vaccine course occurred 4-6 weeks after radiotherapy alone, or alongside temozolomide cycles. Every participant had undergone radiotherapy, temozolomide, or both before, and most underwent both. Findings and caveats of the study: Pseudoprogression appeared unlinked to shifts in leading peripheral T cell clonotypes.

Time point: week 11, during vaccination. Vaccine doses each comprised 300 ug of mutant IDH1 20-mer peptide, with topical imiquimod. Profiling relied on immunoSEQ multiplex PCR, and the TCRdb table lists in-frame clones only, not all of them. The sample holds over 55,000 clones; about 89% are singletons and the top ten take more than 1.5%. This CDR3 has 12 residues. Per germline, CDR1 KGHSH and CDR2 LQKENI. The V and J ends lost 4 bases and 4 bases respectively, with 8 bases between them. This TCR was recovered from a man aged 40-50 years with glioma. The chain recombines TRBV18 with TRBJ2-7; possibly TRBD2 for D (5 bases). The source material was PBMCs, sampled from a glioma patient whose treatment included an IDH1 peptide vaccine. The CDR3 DNA sequence: TGTGCCAGCTCACTCGGGAAGTACGAGCAGTACTTC. This sequence encodes CASSLGKYEQYF.